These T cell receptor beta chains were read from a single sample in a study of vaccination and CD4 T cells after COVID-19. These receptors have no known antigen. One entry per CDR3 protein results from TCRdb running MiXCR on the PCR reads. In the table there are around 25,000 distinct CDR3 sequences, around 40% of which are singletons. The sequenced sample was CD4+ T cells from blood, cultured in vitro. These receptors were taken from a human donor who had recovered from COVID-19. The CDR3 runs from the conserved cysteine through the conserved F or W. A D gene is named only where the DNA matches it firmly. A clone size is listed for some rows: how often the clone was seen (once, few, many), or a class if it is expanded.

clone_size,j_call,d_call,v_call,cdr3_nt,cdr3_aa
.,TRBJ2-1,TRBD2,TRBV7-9,TGTGCCAGCAGCTTAACCCGAGGCTGGACTAGCGGGAGGGCCTACAATGAGCAGTTCTTC,CASSLTRGWTSGRAYNEQFF
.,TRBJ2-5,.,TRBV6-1,TGTGCCAGCAGCCATAGACTCTCCCGGGAGACCCAGTACTTC,CASSHRLSRETQYF
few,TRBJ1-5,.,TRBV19,TGTGCCAGTAGCAGTTTTGTCGGGGTTCAGCCCCAGCATTTT,CASSSFVGVQPQHF
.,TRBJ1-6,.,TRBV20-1,TGCAGTGCTAGGACAGTTGGCTCCTATAATTCACCCCTCCACTTT,CSARTVGSYNSPLHF
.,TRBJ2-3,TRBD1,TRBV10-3,TGTGCCATCACAGGGGGCGGACAGGATACGCAGTATTTT,CAITGGGQDTQYF
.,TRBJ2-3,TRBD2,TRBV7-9,TGTGCCAGCAGCTTAGGTCTAGCGGGGAACCGACGAACAGATACGCAGTATTTT,CASSLGLAGNRRTDTQYF
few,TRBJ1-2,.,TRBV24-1,TGTGCCACCAGTGATTCCGGTGGAGGGAGGGACTATGGCTACACCTTC,CATSDSGGGRDYGYTF
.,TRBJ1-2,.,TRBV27,TGTGCCAGCAGTTTAAGGACACCGCGGGACCCTTCCGTAAGCTACACCTTC,CASSLRTPRDPSVSYTF
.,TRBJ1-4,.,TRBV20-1,TGCAGTGCTAGTGTGACAGAGGGGGAAAAACTGTTTTTT,CSASVTEGEKLFF
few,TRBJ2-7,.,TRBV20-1,TGCAGTGCTGACAGTCTAGTCTCCTACGAGCAGTACTTC,CSADSLVSYEQYF
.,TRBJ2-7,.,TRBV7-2,TGTGCCAGCAGCCTAAGCCTGCGGGAGCAGTACTTC,CASSLSLREQYF
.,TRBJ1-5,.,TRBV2,TGTGCCAGCAGTGATCTCTGGGTGCAGCCCCAGCATTTT,CASSDLWVQPQHF
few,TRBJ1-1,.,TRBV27,TGTGCCAGCAGTGACCCATACTCTTTTGAAGCTTTCTTT,CASSDPYSFEAFF
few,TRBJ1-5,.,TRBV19,TGTGCCAGTAGTAGTTGGGGGGAAGATCAGCCCCAGCATTTT,CASSSWGEDQPQHF
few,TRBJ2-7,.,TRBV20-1,TGCAGTGCTAGAGACCCGGGACTTTACTACGAGCAGTACTTC,CSARDPGLYYEQYF
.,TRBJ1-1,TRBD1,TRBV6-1,TGTGCCAGCGGGGATAGGGGGCAGGGGGCTGAAGCTTTCTTT,CASGDRGQGAEAFF
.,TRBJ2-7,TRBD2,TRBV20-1,TGCAGTACGGAGACTAGCGGGTTTTCCTACGAGCAGTACTTC,CSTETSGFSYEQYF
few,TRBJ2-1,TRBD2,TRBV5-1,TGCGCCAGCAGTCCTAGCGGGAGTTCGGACAATGAGCAGTTCTTC,CASSPSGSSDNEQFF
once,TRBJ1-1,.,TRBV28,TGTGCCAGCAGTTTTATCACAGACGACACTGAAGCTTTCTTT,CASSFITDDTEAFF
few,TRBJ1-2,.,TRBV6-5,TGTGCCAGCAGTTACTTGGGAGGTTCGAGGGGCCCACTTCATGGCTACACCTTC,CASSYLGGSRGPLHGYTF
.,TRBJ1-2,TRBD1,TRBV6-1,TGTGCCAGCAGCACTACAGGGGCAGCTAACTATGGCTACACCTTC,CASSTTGAANYGYTF
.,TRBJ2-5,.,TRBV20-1,TGCAGTTCTCCCGAATGGAGTGCGTCTAAATGGGAGACCCAGTACTTC,CSSPEWSASKWETQYF
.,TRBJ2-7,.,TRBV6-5,TGTGCCAGCAGTTTGAATGAGGCCTACGAGCAGTACTTC,CASSLNEAYEQYF
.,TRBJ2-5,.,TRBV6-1,TGTGCCAGCATGCAGGCGGGATCGGGGGAGACCCAGTACTTC,CASMQAGSGETQYF
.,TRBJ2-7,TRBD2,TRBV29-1,TGCAGCGTTGGCAGGGCGGGAGGGGGATACGAGCAGTACTTC,CSVGRAGGGYEQYF
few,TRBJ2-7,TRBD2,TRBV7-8,TGTGCCAGCAGCCCCTTAGCGGGACCCGCCTACGAGCAGTACTTC,CASSPLAGPAYEQYF
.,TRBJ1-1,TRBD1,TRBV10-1,TGCGCCAGCAGTGAGGAGCCAGGGGGTGAAGCTTTCTTT,CASSEEPGGEAFF
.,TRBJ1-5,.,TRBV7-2,TGTGCCAGCAGCTACCGACCTAAACAGCCCCAGCATTTT,CASSYRPKQPQHF
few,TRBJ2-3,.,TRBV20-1,TGCAGTGCTAGAGGGGGGAAAGATACGCAGTATTTT,CSARGGKDTQYF
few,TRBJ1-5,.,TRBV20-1,TGCAGTGCTCGTCGACAGGACAATCAGCCCCAGCATTTT,CSARRQDNQPQHF
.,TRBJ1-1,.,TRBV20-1,TGCAGTGCTAGAGAATCGGGGGGAGGCATGAACACTGAAGCTTTCTTT,CSARESGGGMNTEAFF
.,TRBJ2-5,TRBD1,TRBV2,TGTGCCAGCAGTGGGGGCACAGGGGGAGAGACCCAGTACTTC,CASSGGTGGETQYF
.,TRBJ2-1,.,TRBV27,TGTGCCAGCACCCCTATCGGGCGCGACAATGAGCAGTTCTTC,CASTPIGRDNEQFF
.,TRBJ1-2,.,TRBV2,TGTGCCAGCAACACGGTACGGGGCTATGGCTACACCTTC,CASNTVRGYGYTF
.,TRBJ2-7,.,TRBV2,TGTGCCAGCTCGGGACCGACTACCAGCTACGAGCAGTACTTC,CASSGPTTSYEQYF
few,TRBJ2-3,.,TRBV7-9,TGTGCCAGCAGCTCCACCCCCGACTCGAAGAAGCCAGATACGCAGTATTTT,CASSSTPDSKKPDTQYF
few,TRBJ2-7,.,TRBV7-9,TGTGCCAGCAGCTACCTCACTAAATTCTCCTACGAGCAGTACTTC,CASSYLTKFSYEQYF
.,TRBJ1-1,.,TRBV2,TGTGCCAGCAGAATTGACGCTGAAGCTTTCTTT,CASRIDAEAFF
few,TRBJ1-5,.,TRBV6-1,TGTGCCAGCACGGGTGATAGCAATCAGCCCCAGCATTTT,CASTGDSNQPQHF
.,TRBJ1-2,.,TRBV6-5,TGTGCCAGCAGTTACTCGTTAGGGGGTAACTATGGCTACACCTTC,CASSYSLGGNYGYTF
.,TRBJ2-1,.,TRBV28,TGTGCCAGCAGTTGGGGGGCTTCCTACAATGAGCAGTTCTTC,CASSWGASYNEQFF
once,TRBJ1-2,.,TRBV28,TGTGCCAGCAGACCCCAGGGAACCGGAGGGGTAAACTACGGCTACACCTTC,CASRPQGTGGVNYGYTF
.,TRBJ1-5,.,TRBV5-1,TGCGCCAGCAGCCAGGATGGGGGTGTGTATCAGCCCCAGCATTTT,CASSQDGGVYQPQHF